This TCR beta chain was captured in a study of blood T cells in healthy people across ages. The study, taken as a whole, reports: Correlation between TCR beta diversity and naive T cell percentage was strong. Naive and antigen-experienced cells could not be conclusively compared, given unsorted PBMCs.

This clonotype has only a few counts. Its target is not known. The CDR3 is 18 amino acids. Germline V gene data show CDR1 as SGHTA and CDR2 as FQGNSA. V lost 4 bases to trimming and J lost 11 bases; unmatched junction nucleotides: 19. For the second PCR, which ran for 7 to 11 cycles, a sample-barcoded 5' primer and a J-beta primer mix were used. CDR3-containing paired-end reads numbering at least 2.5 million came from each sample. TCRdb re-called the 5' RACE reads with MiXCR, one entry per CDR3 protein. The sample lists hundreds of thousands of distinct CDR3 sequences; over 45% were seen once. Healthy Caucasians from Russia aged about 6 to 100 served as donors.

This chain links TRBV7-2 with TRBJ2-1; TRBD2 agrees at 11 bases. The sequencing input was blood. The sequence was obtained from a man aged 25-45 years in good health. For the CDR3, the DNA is TGTGCCAGCAGCTCGAGAGGGCTAGCGGGAGGCCGAGGGGGGAAGCAGTTCTTC. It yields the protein CASSSRGLAGGRGGKQFF.